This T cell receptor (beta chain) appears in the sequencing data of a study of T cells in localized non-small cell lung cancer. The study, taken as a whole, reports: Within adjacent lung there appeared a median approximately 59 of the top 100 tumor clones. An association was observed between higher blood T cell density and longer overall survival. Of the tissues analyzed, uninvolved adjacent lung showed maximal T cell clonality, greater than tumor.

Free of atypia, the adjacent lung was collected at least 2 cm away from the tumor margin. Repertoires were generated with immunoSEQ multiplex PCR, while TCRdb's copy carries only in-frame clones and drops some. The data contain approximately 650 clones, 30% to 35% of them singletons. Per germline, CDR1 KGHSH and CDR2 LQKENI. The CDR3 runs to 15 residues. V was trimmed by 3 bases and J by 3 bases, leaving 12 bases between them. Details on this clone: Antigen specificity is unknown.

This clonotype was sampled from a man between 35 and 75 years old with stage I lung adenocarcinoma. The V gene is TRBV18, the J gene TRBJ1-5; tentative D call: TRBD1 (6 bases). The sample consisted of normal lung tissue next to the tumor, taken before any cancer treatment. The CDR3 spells CASSPSQGPNQPQHF. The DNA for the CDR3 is TGTGCCAGCTCACCCTCGCAGGGGCCCAATCAGCCCCAGCATTTT.